This TCR beta chain was identified in a study of post-analysis software for immune sequencing data. About the study: Patients with relapsing-remitting, secondary progressive and progressive-relapsing multiple sclerosis courses were all represented. Study-level results: Compared against controls, patients with multiple sclerosis displayed significantly lower normalized Chao1 diversity. The F measure placed samples prepared in the same batch into strongly shared clusters. Patients used about five TRBV segments, including TRBV5-6, TRBV5-1 and TRBV20-1, more often than controls.

The CDR3 has 14 amino acids. V lost 3 bases and J lost 5; bases outside the gene matches: 8. Germline V gene sequence: CDR1 DFQATT, CDR2 SNEGSKA (reference sequence). Unique molecular identifiers were present in the TCR beta cDNA libraries. cDNA molecules numbering about half a million came from roughly 1 to 10 million T cells. TCRdb called the PCR reads again in MiXCR, with one record for every CDR3 protein. The repertoire holds approximately 630,000 distinct CDR3 sequences, with 55% to 60% as singletons. As to this clonotype: The antigen is undetermined.

The genes are TRBV20-1 and TRBJ1-2, with TRBD1 identical over 8 bases. Material: blood. The receptor was derived from a girl aged 2 to 9 with multiple sclerosis. CDR3 amino acids: CSASLSQGEYGYTF. DNA for the CDR3: TGCAGTGCTAGTCTTTCACAGGGGGAGTATGGCTACACCTTC.